These T cell receptor beta chains were read from a single sample in a study of Graves' ophthalmopathy and Graves' hyperthyroidism. TCRdb re-derived calls from the multiplex PCR reads in MiXCR, one entry per CDR3 protein. The data show about 210,000 distinct CDR3 sequences, roughly 29% seen once. The specimen sequenced was peripheral blood. Source of these receptors: a man aged 45-60 years with Graves' ophthalmopathy. CDR3s include the opening cysteine and the closing phenylalanine or tryptophan. The order of the fields is J gene, clone size, V gene, D gene, CDR3 protein, CDR3 DNA. A D gene is named only where the DNA matches it firmly. Rows may omit the clone size; those that give it use once, few, many or a size class.

TRBJ2-5	many	TRBV29-1	NA	CSVDGGRRETQYF	TGCAGCGTTGATGGGGGGAGGAGAGAGACCCAGTACTTC
TRBJ2-7	many	TRBV27	NA	CASSPGTVGDEQYF	TGTGCCAGCAGTCCGGGGACCGTAGGCGACGAGCAGTACTTC
TRBJ2-5	many	TRBV12-3/TRBV12-4	NA	CASSLGPRATQYF	TGTGCCAGCAGTTTAGGGCCGCGGGCGACCCAGTACTTC
TRBJ1-1	NA	TRBV27	TRBD1	CASSTLTGGSMNTEAFF	TGTGCCAGCAGTACCCTGACAGGGGGGTCGATGAACACTGAAGCTTTCTTT
TRBJ1-1	medium-sized	TRBV7-2	NA	CASSLRGHGETEAFF	TGTGCCAGCAGCTTAAGAGGACATGGTGAAACTGAAGCTTTCTTT
TRBJ2-7	many	TRBV29-1	NA	CSVETATYEQYF	TGCAGCGTTGAAACAGCTACCTACGAGCAGTACTTC
TRBJ2-2	many	TRBV4-3	NA	CASSQSAPRAGELFF	TGCGCCAGCAGCCAATCGGCCCCGAGGGCCGGGGAGCTGTTTTTT
TRBJ1-6	many	TRBV20-1	NA	CSARDRSSYNSPLHF	TGCAGTGCTAGAGACAGGAGCTCCTATAATTCACCCCTCCACTTT
TRBJ1-5	many	TRBV4-1	NA	CASSQQGRNQPQHF	TGCGCCAGCAGCCAGCAGGGACGGAATCAGCCCCAGCATTTT
TRBJ2-1	many	TRBV5-1	TRBD2	CASSRRGAGGLDEQFF	TGCGCCAGCAGCCGCCGGGGAGCGGGAGGGCTGGATGAGCAGTTCTTC
TRBJ2-7	many	TRBV3-1	TRBD1	CASSHPGQGNEQYF	TGTGCCAGCAGCCACCCGGGACAGGGGAACGAGCAGTACTTC
TRBJ1-5	many	TRBV7-2	NA	CASSPPGLRNQPQHF	TGTGCCAGCAGCCCACCGGGACTGAGAAATCAGCCCCAGCATTTT
TRBJ2-5	many	TRBV7-2	TRBD2	CASSYVLAAYQETQYF	TGTGCCAGCAGCTACGTACTAGCGGCGTACCAAGAGACCCAGTACTTC
TRBJ2-5	many	TRBV2	TRBD2	CASLAGEETQYF	TGTGCCAGCTTAGCGGGAGAAGAGACCCAGTACTTC
TRBJ1-1	NA	TRBV12-3/TRBV12-4	NA	CASSLAYGNTEAFF	TGTGCCAGCAGTTTGGCGTACGGGAACACTGAAGCTTTCTTT
TRBJ2-7	many	TRBV27	TRBD1	CASSLKRDRSYEQYF	TGTGCCAGCAGTCTGAAACGGGACAGATCCTACGAGCAGTACTTC
TRBJ2-6	NA	TRBV12-3/TRBV12-4	NA	CASRRSDGANVLTF	TGTGCCAGCCGGCGGTCGGACGGGGCCAACGTCCTGACTTTC
TRBJ2-5	once	TRBV7-8	TRBD2	CASTLAGVQETQYF	TGTGCCAGCACTTTGGCGGGAGTTCAAGAGACCCAGTACTTC
TRBJ2-4	many	TRBV10-2	TRBD1	CASRTGGVAKNIQYF	TGCGCCAGCAGGACAGGGGGGGTAGCCAAAAACATTCAGTACTTC
TRBJ1-3	many	TRBV6-1	TRBD1	CASSELDRDYRSSGNTIYF	TGTGCCAGCAGCGAACTGGACAGGGACTACCGTAGCTCTGGAAACACCATATATTTT
TRBJ1-1	many	TRBV2	NA	CASSPGGGRGTEAFF	TGTGCCAGCAGTCCCGGTGGGGGCAGGGGCACTGAAGCTTTCTTT
TRBJ1-2	many	TRBV2	NA	CASSPQGTYGYTF	TGTGCCAGCAGTCCTCAGGGGACTTATGGCTACACCTTC